The 28 T cell receptor beta chains presented below share a single source sample, sequenced in a study of early stage breast cancer tumors (dated by TCRdb to the late 2010s). Library generation was performed with the immunoSEQ multiplex PCR assay. TCRdb provides this immuneACCESS table in a form limited to in-frame rearrangements. Some clones are lacking; in checked studies, under half of them reflect an unresolved V gene, and why the rest are absent is not known. Present in this sample are about 30,000 clones, approximately 75% of which were seen just once. The ten largest account for approximately 35% of the sample. The sequenced sample consisted of blood. These receptors were collected from a person aged 50 to 59 with breast cancer.

J is TRBJ2-5 and V is TRBV18; D is undetermined. The CDR3 loop spans 12 amino acids. Germline lookup yields CDR1 KGHSH and CDR2 LQKENI. V shed 2 bases and J shed 2 bases, with 3 bases lying between them. The CDR3: CASSPRQETQYF. In DNA form, the CDR3 reads TGTGCCAGCTCACCAAGGCAAGAGACCCAGTACTTC.

The chain joins TRBV18 to TRBJ2-7; the D is unclear. Trimming left V 3 bases short and J 2 bases short, with 11 bases between. This CDR3 has 14 residues. Germline CDR1 KGHSH, CDR2 LQKENI. As DNA, the CDR3 is TGTGCCAGCTCACCGTCGACCGGAACCTACGAGCAGTACTTC. This translates into CASSPSTGTYEQYF.

This clone has a handful of counts. This rearrangement joins TRBV6-5 to TRBJ1-5; D gene uncertain. Germline CDR1 reads MNHEY; CDR2 reads SVGAGI. This CDR3 spans 13 amino acids. V was trimmed by 6 bases and J by 3 bases, leaving 9 bases between them. CDR3 protein: CASRITINQPQHF. CDR3 sequence (DNA): TGTGCCAGCAGAATCACGATCAATCAGCCCCAGCATTTT.

The chain employs TRBV7-3 and TRBJ2-7; 7 bases are shared with TRBD1. The CDR3 sequence is 15 residues long. Per germline, CDR1 SGHTA and CDR2 FQGTGA. J was trimmed by 4 bases and V by 6 bases; bases with no gene match: 12. CDR3 in DNA: TGTGCCAGCAGTCTTAGCCCGGGACAGCAATACGAGCAGTACTTC. Protein: CASSLSPGQQYEQYF.

V is TRBV2 and J is TRBJ2-5; 8 bases map to TRBD1. Germline-derived CDR1 and CDR2 are SNHLY and FYNNEI. CDR3 length equals 14 residues. With 5 bases clipped from V and 5 bases from J, the junction kept 7 bases outside the gene matches. The CDR3 region is CASSLQGVEETQYF. As DNA, the CDR3 is TGTGCCAGCAGTCTACAGGGGGTAGAGGAGACCCAGTACTTC.

The chain recombines TRBV11-2 with TRBJ2-5; D ambiguous. V gave up 3 bases and J gave up 0 bases, with 5 bases separating them. This CDR3 comprises 13 residues. Per the germline V gene, CDR1 is SGHAT and CDR2 is FQNNGV. The chain's CDR3 is CASSFGHQETQYF. CDR3 coding DNA: TGTGCCAGCAGCTTTGGCCACCAAGAGACCCAGTACTTC. Looking up the rest from reference TRBV11-2 and TRBJ2-5 gives the full variable domain: EAGVAQSPRYKIIEKRQSVAFWCNPISGHATLYWYQQILGQGPKLLIQFQNNGVVDDSQLPKDRFSAERLKGVDSTLKIQPAKLEDSAVYLCASSFGHQETQYFGPGTRLLVL.

Notes on this clone: The identical CDR3 is also encoded by other nucleotide sequences in the sample. The gene calls are TRBV4-1 and TRBJ2-7; D uncertain. The CDR3 runs to 12 residues. Germline values: CDR1 MGHRA, CDR2 YSYEKL. The V and J ends lost 0 bases and 3 bases respectively, with 3 bases between them. CDR3 DNA: TGCGCCAGCAGCCAAGACAGCTACGAGCAGTACTTC. Its protein product is CASSQDSYEQYF.

V gene TRBV5-1 combines with J gene TRBJ2-3; 8 nucleotides align to TRBD2. V trimming: 4 bases; J trimming: 1 base; junction bases outside the gene matches: 5. Germline CDR1 SGHRS, CDR2 YFSETQ. The CDR3 has 15 amino acids. The CDR3, as DNA: TGCGCCAGCAGCCTGGGGCGGGGGGGCACAGATACGCAGTATTTT. Translating it yields CASSLGRGGTDTQYF.

V and J are TRBV10-3 and TRBJ1-2, with 9 bases fitting TRBD1. The ends lost 6 bases at V and 4 bases at J; junction bases unmatched: 3. The CDR3 spans 13 residues. CDR1 is ENHRY and CDR2 is SYGVKD in the germline V gene. The CDR3 protein is CAIRGQGLYGYTF. For the CDR3, the DNA is TGTGCCATCAGGGGACAGGGACTCTATGGCTACACCTTC.

This chain links TRBV2 with TRBJ1-2; D gene unclear. This CDR3 comprises 14 residues. V shed 2 bases and J shed 0 bases, with 7 bases lying between them. Germline lookup yields CDR1 SNHLY and CDR2 FYNNEI. The CDR3 sequence: CASSEFDTNYGYTF. Written as DNA, the CDR3 is TGTGCCAGCAGTGAATTTGACACTAACTATGGCTACACCTTC.

The genes are TRBV11-2 and TRBJ2-5; the match to TRBD2 covers 11 bases. The CDR3 is 17 residues long. Trimming cost V 4 bases and J 0 bases; bases outside gene matches: 7. CDR1 and CDR2 from the germline V gene are SGHAT and FQNNGV. This CDR3 is CASSSTGLAGHQETQYF. CDR3 nucleotides: TGTGCCAGCAGCTCGACCGGACTAGCGGGCCACCAAGAGACCCAGTACTTC.

The genes are TRBV2 and TRBJ2-2; no reliable D call. The CDR3 runs 15 residues. V lost 5 bases and J lost 2, with 12 bases in between. The germline gives CDR1 SNHLY, CDR2 FYNNEI. CDR3 sequence (DNA): TGTGCCAGCAGTATTAAGTCGCCCAACACCGGGGAGCTGTTTTTT. Protein product: CASSIKSPNTGELFF.

The rearrangement links TRBV5-1 to TRBJ2-7; D might be TRBD1 or TRBD2, each matching 6 bases. V shed 2 bases and J shed 2 bases, with 11 bases lying between them. CDR1 is SGHRS, CDR2 YFSETQ, per germline. CDR3 length: 14 amino acids. The CDR3 DNA sequence: TGCGCCAGCAGCTTCAACGGGGGCGCCTACGAGCAGTACTTC. Translating gives CASSFNGGAYEQYF.

This clone was found a few times. The CDR3 DNA is TGTGCCAGCGCTACAGGTTTCTCCTACGAGCAGTACTTC. Its protein is CASATGFSYEQYF. V and J are TRBV11-2 and TRBJ2-7; D is perhaps TRBD1 (5 bases). V was cut by 8 bases and J by 0 bases, with 11 bases left in between. Per the germline V gene, CDR1 is SGHAT and CDR2 is FQNNGV. The CDR3 runs 13 residues.

This clone was seen more than once but under ten times. This chain links TRBV5-6 with TRBJ2-7; unclear D gene. CDR1 and CDR2 (germline): SGHDT, YYEEEE. Trimming shortened V by 1 base and J by 5 bases, and 10 bases separated the two germline ends. The CDR3 has 13 residues. CDR3 DNA sequence: TGTGCCAGCAGCTTGAATCGAATGGACGAGCAGTACTTC. This gives the protein CASSLNRMDEQYF.

A single count supports this clone. The chain has TRBV6-6 and TRBJ2-7; no firm D call. In germline, CDR1 is MNHNY, CDR2 SVGAGI (reference sequence). Trimming left V 6 bases short and J 1 base short, with 7 bases between. The CDR3 length is 12 residues. CDR3 nucleotide sequence: TGTGCCAGCAGCCTTCAATCCTACGAGCAGTACTTC. The encoded protein is CASSLQSYEQYF.

This clone occurred once. At one boundary the junction diverges from the germline segment, which might be a read error. V and J are TRBV7-7 and TRBJ2-2; TRBD2 aligns across 8 bases. This CDR3 is built from 15 residues. Germline CDR1 reads SSHAT; CDR2 reads FNYEAQ (reference sequence). The DNA of the CDR3 is TGTGCTAGCAGCTTAACAGCGGGAGAGTCCGGGGAGCTGTTTTTT. Translation gives CASSLTAGESGELFF. Based on the CDR3 plus reference TRBV7-7 and TRBJ2-2, the full variable domain is GAGVSQSPRYKVTKRGQDVTLRCDPISSHATLYWYQQALGQGPEFLTYFNYEAQPDKSGLPSDRFSAERPEGSISTLTIQRTEQRDSAMYRCASSLTAGESGELFFGEGSRLTVL.

The rearrangement joins TRBV9 to TRBJ2-2; maybe TRBD2 (5 bases). Germline lookup yields CDR1 SGDLS and CDR2 YYNGEE. The CDR3 contains 17 residues. V lost 1 base and J lost 0, with 13 bases in between. This chain's CDR3 is CASSVTSRGTNTGELFF. The CDR3 DNA reads TGTGCCAGCAGCGTAACTTCGAGAGGGACGAACACCGGGGAGCTGTTTTTT.

This chain uses TRBV19 with TRBJ1-1, with a possible D match to TRBD1 (6 bases). The V and J ends lost 4 bases and 0 bases respectively, with 12 bases between them. The CDR3 is 15 residues long. CDR1 is LNHDA, CDR2 SQIVND, per germline (reference sequence). In DNA, the CDR3 is TGTGCCAGTAGTAACGGACAGCTAATGAACACTGAAGCTTTCTTT. This sequence encodes CASSNGQLMNTEAFF. The variable domain in full, completed from reference TRBV19 and TRBJ1-1, reads DGGITQSPKYLFRKEGQNVTLSCEQNLNHDAMYWYRQDPGQGLRLIYYSQIVNDFQKGDIAEGYSVSREKKESFPLTVTSAQKNPTAFYLCASSNGQLMNTEAFFGQGTRLTVV.

The chain is built from TRBV7-8 and TRBJ2-7; D is unresolved. The CDR3 covers 14 residues. Trimming took off 3 bases at V and 3 bases at J, with 12 bases between the two ends. Germline V CDR1 and CDR2: SGHVS, FQNEAQ. CDR3 nucleotides: TGTGCCAGCAGCTTCGCCGTGGGTGGCTACGAGCAGTACTTC. This sequence encodes CASSFAVGGYEQYF.

The rearrangement links TRBV19 to TRBJ1-2; unclear D gene. This CDR3 spans 12 amino acids. Between the trimmed V and J ends, which lost 5 bases and 5 bases, there was a span of 9 bases. Germline V gene sequence: CDR1 LNHDA, CDR2 SQIVND (reference sequence). The CDR3 sequence is CASSLGRYGYTF. The CDR3 nucleotides are TGTGCCAGTAGTCTCGGTCGGTATGGCTACACCTTC.

By its share, this clone is medium-sized. The V and J genes are TRBV25-1 and TRBJ1-1; D not resolved. CDR3 length equals 12 residues. Trimming took off 2 bases at V and 0 bases at J, with 1 base between the two ends. CDR1 MGHDK and CDR2 SYGVNS come from the germline V gene. CDR3 loop: CASSEMNTEAFF. CDR3 DNA: TGTGCCAGCAGTGAAATGAACACTGAAGCTTTCTTT.

The rearrangement joins TRBV2 to TRBJ2-1, with 10 bases fitting TRBD2. Germline CDR1 reads SNHLY; CDR2 reads FYNNEI. V lost 8 bases, J lost 5 bases, and 3 bases stayed unmatched. The CDR3 spans 13 residues. The CDR3 DNA reads TGTGCCAGCCAACTAGCGGGAAACAATGAGCAGTTCTTC. Its protein is CASQLAGNNEQFF.

The genes are TRBV5-1 and TRBJ2-2; 9 bases are a match to TRBD1. The junction had 9 bases not matched to a gene; V was cut back by 4 bases and J by 5 bases. Germline loops: CDR1 SGHRS, CDR2 YFSETQ. The CDR3 totals 16 residues. In DNA, the CDR3 is TGCGCCAGCAGCGAAGACAGGGGGAGTACGACCGGGGAGCTGTTTTTT. This sequence encodes CASSEDRGSTTGELFF.

This sequence joins TRBV2 and TRBJ2-1; D is possibly TRBD1 or TRBD2 (5 bases each). The CDR3 is made up of 11 amino acids. Between the trimmed V and J ends, which lost 9 bases and 4 bases, there was a span of 7 bases. In germline, CDR1 is SNHLY, CDR2 FYNNEI. CDR3 loop: CASGGYNEQFF. In DNA form, the CDR3 reads TGTGCCAGTGGGGGTTACAATGAGCAGTTCTTC.

The gene calls are TRBV6-5 and TRBJ2-7; D perhaps matches TRBD1 (7 bases). Germline V lookup: CDR1 MNHEY, CDR2 SVGAGI. The V and J ends lost 0 bases and 6 bases respectively, with 15 bases between them. CDR3 size: 15 residues. The CDR3 region is CASSYSTGQGGEQYF. The CDR3 region has the DNA TGTGCCAGCAGTTACTCGACGGGGCAGGGGGGCGAGCAGTACTTC.

The table lists this clone with a count of one. The CDR3 DNA sequence: TGTGCCAGCAGGGCGGACAGGGCGGATGGCTACACCTTC. Amino acid sequence: CASRADRADGYTF. The chain combines TRBV2 with TRBJ1-2; 8 nucleotides match TRBD1. CDR3 length: 13 amino acids. V shed 6 bases, J shed 6 bases, and the junction held 6 bases outside the gene matches. Germline V gene lookup returns CDR1 SNHLY and CDR2 FYNNEI.

V and J are TRBV7-8 and TRBJ2-1; TRBD2 agrees at 12 bases. J was trimmed by 5 bases and V by 5 bases; bases with no gene match: 7. This CDR3 spans 16 amino acids. Per the germline V gene, CDR1 is SGHVS and CDR2 is FQNEAQ. Here the CDR3 DNA reads TGTGCCAGCAGCAGGACTAGCGGGGTTGAGAACAATGAGCAGTTCTTC. Its protein product is CASSRTSGVENNEQFF.